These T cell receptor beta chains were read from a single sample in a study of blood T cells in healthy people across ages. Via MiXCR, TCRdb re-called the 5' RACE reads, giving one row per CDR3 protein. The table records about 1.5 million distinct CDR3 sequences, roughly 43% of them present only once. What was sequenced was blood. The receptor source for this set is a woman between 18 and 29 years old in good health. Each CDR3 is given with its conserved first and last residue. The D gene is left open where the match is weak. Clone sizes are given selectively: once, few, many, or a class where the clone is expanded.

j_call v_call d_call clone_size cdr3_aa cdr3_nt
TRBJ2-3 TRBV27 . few CASGGSSSTDTQYF TGTGCCAGCGGGGGGTCGTCTAGCACAGATACGCAGTATTTT
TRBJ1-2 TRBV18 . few CASSPPAGYGYTF TGTGCCAGCTCACCACCCGCAGGCTATGGCTACACCTTC
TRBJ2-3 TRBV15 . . CATSRLGLAQYF TGTGCCACCAGTCGCTTGGGGTTGGCGCAGTATTTT
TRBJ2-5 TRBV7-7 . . CASSVDYLETQYF TGTGCTAGCAGCGTAGACTACCTCGAGACCCAGTACTTC
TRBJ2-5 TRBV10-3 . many CAISDTDWKETQYF TGTGCCATCAGTGATACCGACTGGAAAGAGACCCAGTACTTC
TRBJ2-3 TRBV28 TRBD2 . CASSTSLAGVADTQYF TGTGCCAGCAGTACTTCCTTAGCGGGAGTTGCGGATACGCAGTATTTT
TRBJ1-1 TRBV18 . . CASSPEYNTEAFF TGTGCCAGCTCACCTGAATATAACACTGAAGCTTTCTTT
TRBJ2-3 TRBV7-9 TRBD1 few CASSSGTAEDTQYF TGTGCCAGCAGCTCCGGGACAGCTGAAGATACGCAGTATTTT
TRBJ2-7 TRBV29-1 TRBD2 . CSVSGRSHYEQYF TGCAGCGTTAGCGGGAGGTCTCACTACGAGCAGTACTTC
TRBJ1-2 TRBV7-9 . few CASILGAGSGYTF TGTGCCAGCATCCTAGGGGCAGGGTCAGGCTACACCTTC
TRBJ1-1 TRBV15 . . CATSRDKRGTEAFF TGTGCCACCAGCAGAGATAAGCGAGGCACTGAAGCTTTCTTT
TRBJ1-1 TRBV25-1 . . CASSESGSMDTEAFF TGTGCCAGCAGTGAATCTGGCAGTATGGACACTGAAGCTTTCTTT
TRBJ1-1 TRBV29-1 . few CSVEEAEAFF TGCAGCGTTGAAGAAGCTGAAGCTTTCTTT
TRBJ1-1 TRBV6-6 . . CASSYFDNTEAFF TGTGCCAGCAGTTACTTTGATAACACTGAAGCTTTCTTT
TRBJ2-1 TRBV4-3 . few CASSQAGRTFYNEQFF TGCGCCAGCAGCCAAGCGGGGCGGACCTTTTACAATGAGCAGTTCTTC
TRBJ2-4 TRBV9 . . CASSEGTGQRLAKNIQYF TGTGCCAGCAGCGAGGGGACGGGACAAAGGTTAGCCAAAAACATTCAGTACTTC
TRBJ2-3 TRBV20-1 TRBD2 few CSAWLAGGRDTQYF TGCAGTGCTTGGCTAGCGGGGGGAAGAGATACGCAGTATTTT
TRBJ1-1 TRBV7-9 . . CASRLTVGRDTEAFF TGTGCCAGCAGGTTAACGGTCGGCAGGGACACTGAAGCTTTCTTT
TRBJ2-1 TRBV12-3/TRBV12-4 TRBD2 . CASTLWEGEQFF TGTGCCAGCACCCTATGGGAGGGTGAGCAGTTCTTC
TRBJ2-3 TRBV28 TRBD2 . CASSTSGRAAADTQYF TGTGCCAGCAGCACTAGCGGGAGAGCGGCAGCAGATACGCAGTATTTT
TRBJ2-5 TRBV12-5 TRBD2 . CASGLGLTSGGEFQETQYF TGTGCTAGTGGTTTGGGATTGACTAGCGGGGGGGAATTCCAAGAGACCCAGTACTTC
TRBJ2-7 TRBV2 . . CASSRPLSSYEQYF TGTGCCAGCAGTAGGCCTTTAAGCTCCTACGAGCAGTACTTC
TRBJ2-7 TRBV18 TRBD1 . CASSPRPQGANGYEQYF TGTGCCAGCTCACCAAGGCCACAGGGGGCGAATGGCTACGAGCAGTACTTC
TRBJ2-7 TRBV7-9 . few CASPPRGEGNYEQYF TGTGCCAGCCCTCCCCGTGGTGAAGGGAACTACGAGCAGTACTTC
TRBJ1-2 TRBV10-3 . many CAISEGQNYGYTF TGTGCCATCAGTGAGGGGCAGAACTATGGCTACACCTTC
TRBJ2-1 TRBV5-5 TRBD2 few CASSTSGASSYNEQFF TGTGCCAGCAGCACTAGCGGGGCGAGCTCCTACAATGAGCAGTTCTTC
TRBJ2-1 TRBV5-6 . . CASSPRDKKYNEQFF TGTGCCAGCAGCCCTAGGGACAAGAAATACAATGAGCAGTTCTTC
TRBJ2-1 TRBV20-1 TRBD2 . CSAERENEQFF TGCAGTGCGGAGCGGGAGAATGAGCAGTTCTTC
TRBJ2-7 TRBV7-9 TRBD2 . CASSKIAGEDIEQYF TGTGCCAGCAGCAAAATAGCGGGAGAGGACATCGAGCAGTACTTC
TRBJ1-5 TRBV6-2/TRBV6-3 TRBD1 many CASSPRTGQGPQHF TGTGCCAGCAGTCCCCGGACAGGCCAGGGTCCCCAGCATTTT
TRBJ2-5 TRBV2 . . CASSVDVLKQYF TGTGCCAGCAGTGTGGACGTACTTAAGCAGTACTTC
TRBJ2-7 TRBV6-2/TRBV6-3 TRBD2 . CASIQAGGSYNEQYF TGTGCCAGCATACAAGCGGGAGGCTCCTACAATGAGCAGTACTTC
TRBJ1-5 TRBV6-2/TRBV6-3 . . CASTGGFSSQPQHF TGTGCCAGCACCGGGGGCTTTTCTAGTCAGCCCCAGCATTTT
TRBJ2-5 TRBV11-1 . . CASSLGRGPGETQYF TGTGCCAGCAGCTTAGGAAGAGGGCCGGGAGAGACCCAGTACTTC
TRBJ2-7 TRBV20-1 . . CSARSLFLVASGEQYF TGCAGTGCTAGATCCCTCTTTCTAGTGGCGTCGGGGGAGCAGTACTTC
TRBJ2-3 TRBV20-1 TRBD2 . CSVPLLAGVSTDTQYF TGCAGTGTCCCACTCCTAGCGGGGGTGAGCACAGATACGCAGTATTTT
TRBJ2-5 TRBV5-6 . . CASSSGGVSEQYF TGTGCCAGCAGCTCCGGTGGAGTGAGTGAGCAGTACTTC
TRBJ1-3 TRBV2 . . CATGDSGNTIYF TGTGCAACGGGGGACTCTGGAAACACCATATATTTT
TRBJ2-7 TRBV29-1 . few CSFLWRAYEQYF TGCAGCTTCCTTTGGAGAGCCTACGAGCAGTACTTC
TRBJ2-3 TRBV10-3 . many CAISAGPPRGDTQYF TGTGCCATCAGTGCGGGACCTCCTAGGGGAGATACGCAGTATTTT
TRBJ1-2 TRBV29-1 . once CSVEDTVIGGYTF TGCAGCGTTGAAGATACGGTTATTGGCGGCTACACCTTC
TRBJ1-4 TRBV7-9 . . CASSFEQGRGKLFF TGTGCCAGCAGCTTTGAACAGGGTCGAGGGAAACTGTTTTTT
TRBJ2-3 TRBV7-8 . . CASSPSRQASHTQYF TGTGCCAGCAGCCCTAGTAGACAAGCTTCGCATACGCAGTATTTT
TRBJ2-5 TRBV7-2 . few CASSPSGRTDLTETQYF TGTGCCAGCAGCCCGTCTGGTAGGACAGACTTAACAGAGACCCAGTACTTC